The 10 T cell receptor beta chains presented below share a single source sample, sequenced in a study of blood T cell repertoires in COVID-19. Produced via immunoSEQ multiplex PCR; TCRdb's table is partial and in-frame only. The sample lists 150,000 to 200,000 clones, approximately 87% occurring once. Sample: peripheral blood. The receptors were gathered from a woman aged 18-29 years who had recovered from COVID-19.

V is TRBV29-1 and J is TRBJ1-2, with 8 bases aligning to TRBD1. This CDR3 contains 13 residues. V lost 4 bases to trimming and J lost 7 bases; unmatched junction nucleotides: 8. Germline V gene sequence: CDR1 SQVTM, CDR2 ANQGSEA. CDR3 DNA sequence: TGCAGCGTTGGAGGACAGGGAGGAGTTGGCTACACCTTC. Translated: CSVGGQGGVGYTF.

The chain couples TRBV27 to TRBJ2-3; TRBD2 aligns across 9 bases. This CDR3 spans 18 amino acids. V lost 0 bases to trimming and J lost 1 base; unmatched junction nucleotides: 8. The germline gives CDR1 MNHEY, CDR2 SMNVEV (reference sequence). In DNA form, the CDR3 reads TGTGCCAGCAGTTTATCGTCTTTGGCGGGAGGGGGCACAGATACGCAGTATTTT. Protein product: CASSLSSLAGGGTDTQYF.

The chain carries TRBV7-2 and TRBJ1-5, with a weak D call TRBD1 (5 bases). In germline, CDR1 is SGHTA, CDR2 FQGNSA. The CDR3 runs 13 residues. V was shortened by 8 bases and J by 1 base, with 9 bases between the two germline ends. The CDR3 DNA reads TGTGCCAGCGGACACGACAGCAATCAGCCCCAGCATTTT. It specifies CASGHDSNQPQHF.

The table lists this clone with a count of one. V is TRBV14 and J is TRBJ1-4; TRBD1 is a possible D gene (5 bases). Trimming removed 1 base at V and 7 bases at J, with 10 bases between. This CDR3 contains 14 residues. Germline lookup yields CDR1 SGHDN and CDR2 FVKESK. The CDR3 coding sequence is TGTGCCAGCAGCCAAGGGGCAGGGCGTGAAAAACTGTTTTTT. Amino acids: CASSQGAGREKLFF.

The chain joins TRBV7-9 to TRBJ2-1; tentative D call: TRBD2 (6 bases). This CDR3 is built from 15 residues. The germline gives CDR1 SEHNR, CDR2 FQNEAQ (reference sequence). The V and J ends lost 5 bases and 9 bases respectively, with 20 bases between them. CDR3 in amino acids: CASSQGTSGFLEQFF. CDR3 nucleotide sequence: TGTGCCAGCAGCCAAGGGACTTCTGGATTCCTTGAGCAGTTCTTC.

The CDR3 loop reads CASSQDGLTSVLNEQFF. The CDR3 DNA follows: TGCGCCAGCAGCCAAGACGGGCTTACTAGCGTTCTGAATGAGCAGTTCTTC. The chain carries TRBV4-3 and TRBJ2-1; TRBD2 agrees at 7 bases. Germline CDR1 LGHNA, CDR2 YSLEER. The CDR3 sequence is 17 residues long. The trim removed 0 bases at V and 7 bases at J, leaving 12 bases unmatched.

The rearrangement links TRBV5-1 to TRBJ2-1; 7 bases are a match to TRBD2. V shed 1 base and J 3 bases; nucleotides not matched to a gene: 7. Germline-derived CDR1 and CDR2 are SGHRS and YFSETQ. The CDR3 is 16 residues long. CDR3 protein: CASSLRGGGGYNEQFF. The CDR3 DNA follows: TGCGCCAGCAGCTTGAGGGGCGGGGGAGGCTACAATGAGCAGTTCTTC.

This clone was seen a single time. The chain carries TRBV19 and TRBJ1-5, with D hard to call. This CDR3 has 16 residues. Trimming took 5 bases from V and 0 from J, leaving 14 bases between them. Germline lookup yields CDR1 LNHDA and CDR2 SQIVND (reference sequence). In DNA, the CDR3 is TGTGCCAGTAGTGGAGGGAGATCCTATAGCAATCAGCCCCAGCATTTT. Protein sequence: CASSGGRSYSNQPQHF.

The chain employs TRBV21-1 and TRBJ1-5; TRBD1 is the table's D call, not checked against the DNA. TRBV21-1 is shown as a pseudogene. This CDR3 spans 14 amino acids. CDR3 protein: CASIGTVDNQPQHF. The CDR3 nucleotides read TGTGCCAGCATCGGGACAGTGGACAATCAGCCCCAGCATTTT.

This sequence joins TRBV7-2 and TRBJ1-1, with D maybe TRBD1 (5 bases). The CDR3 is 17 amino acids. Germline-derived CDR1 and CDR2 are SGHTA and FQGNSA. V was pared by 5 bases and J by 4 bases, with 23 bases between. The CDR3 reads CASSPPNRRAGSTEAFF. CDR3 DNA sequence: TGTGCCAGCAGCCCACCGAACAGGCGGGCCGGGAGCACTGAAGCTTTCTTT.